This section outlines one T cell receptor (beta chain) sequence together with its context. The antigen this receptor binds is unknown. No clone much larger than this one lies a single base away; base qualities are absent. Genomic DNA was extracted from sorted cells with the QIAGEN DNeasy Blood and Tissue Kit for TCRbeta CDR3 sequencing. High-throughput TCRbeta CDR3 sequencing was carried out commercially through immunoSEQ, with PCR amplification with bias correction and internal controls included. Regarding the original processing steps: Unique productive TCRbeta sequences were defined by CDR3 nucleotide sequence where primers matched, otherwise by CDR3 amino acid sequence with Vbeta and Jbeta genes. To correct for sorting error, sequences found in more than one sorted population at a frequency ratio of 2:1 or less were discarded, and the remaining shared sequences were assigned to the population with the higher frequency. Donor-reactive sequences were defined as at least 5-fold expanded in CFSE-low cells versus unstimulated cells, with frequency of at least 0.01% in CFSE-low cells. Repertoire divergence was quantified by Jensen-Shannon divergence using the top 100 TCRbeta sequences ranked by frequency. For any sample with multiple sequencing runs, sorting error was corrected in each run separately before the runs were pooled. TCRdb re-hosts the immuneACCESS table, in-frame sequences only. Its copies lack some clones; in the studies checked, an unresolved V gene accounts for under half of them, and the cause for the rest is not known. The V and J calls and the clone size are those of that table, but D and trimming were determined from the DNA. Here the sample has 120,000 or so clones; roughly nine tenths occur a single time. The top ten clones comprise around 0.6% of the sample.

The entry originates in a study of Tregs in tolerant kidney transplant recipients (dated by TCRdb to the late 2010s). About the investigation overall: The study applied TCRbeta sequencing to find donor-specific regulatory T cells before combined kidney and bone marrow transplantation and then followed those same cells after transplant. TCRbeta repertoire sequencing was used in a few healthy controls to compare several ways of expanding Tregs specific for an allogeneic donor. Paper-wide results and their limitations: Because only a small number of patients were included, the study had limitations, and the results will need to be validated in larger populations as well as under other immunosuppression protocols. Although technical replication error seemed to be minimal, the question of biological reproducibility was not addressed directly. The most biologically relevant and donor-specific TCRbeta repertoire appeared to be identified by expanding Tregs with activated donor B cells.

Unstimulated Tregs (CD4+CD25+CD127-), CD4+ non-Tregs (CD4+CD25-), CD4 and CD8 cells were FACS-sorted from thawed PBMCs. Blood from healthy controls was obtained either as purchased buffy coats or from healthy volunteers. Healthy control blood was processed by Ficoll density gradient to PBMCs and cryopreserved; patient PBMCs were collected before and after transplant. From its cysteine to its phenylalanine, the CDR3 spans 15 amino acids. Of all the DNA, just the CDR3 is kept, 45 bases in frame from base 1. For this chain, trimming is 6 bases at the V end and 2 bases at the J end, and the number of junction bases without a gene match is 8. The germline V gene sets CDR1 to SNHLY and CDR2 to FYNNEI.

The source is a human donor in good health. The chain was built from TRBV2 and TRBJ1-1, with 8 junctional bases fitting TRBD1. Sample: CD4+ T cells from blood. The CDR3 protein is CASSRDRSYNTEAFF. DNA sequence: TGTGCCAGCAGCCGGGACAGGAGTTATAACACTGAAGCTTTCTTT.